This T cell receptor beta chain was documented in a study of Ad26.COV2.S vaccination and SARS-CoV-2 variants. Overall study context: Ad26.COV2.S, an intramuscular injection, was given once or twice 56 days apart.

Note on this clone: As yet, its antigen is unknown.

The treatment denotes: some 19 received Ad26.COV2.S at low or high dose, single or two shots; 5 received placebo; per-sample allocation not given. Samples analyzed were those drawn on day 63 after the first vaccine or placebo injection. The protocol was immunoSEQ multiplex PCR, while the TCRdb copy is restricted to in-frame clones and leaves out a portion. The sample yields about 320,000 clones, approximately 86% seen once. V shed 7 bases and J shed 0 bases, with 6 bases lying between them. CDR3 length equals 13 residues. Study-level points and caveats: The authors reported substantial breadth in spike-specific CD8+ and CD4+ T cell responses after vaccination.

The clonotype originates from a person aged 18-60 years who received the Ad26.COV2.S COVID-19 vaccine or a placebo. V gene TRBV12-3 or TRBV12-4 combines with J gene TRBJ2-2; no clear D. This specimen consisted of peripheral blood, obtained in a trial of Ad26.COV2.S vaccine versus placebo. The CDR3 region is CASILANTGELFF. The CDR3 region has the DNA TGTGCCAGCATCCTGGCGAACACCGGGGAGCTGTTTTTT.